The 18 T cell receptor beta chains below all came from one sample that was sequenced in a study of graft-versus-host responses after intestinal transplantation. Lymphocytes from graft epithelium and lamina propria were isolated. TCRdb keeps only in-frame clones here, not all; method: immunoSEQ multiplex PCR. The sample carries approximately 16,000 clones, approximately 86% recorded once. The sample was ileum tissue, taken 17 days after transplant. These receptors were obtained from a human patient who received an intestinal transplant, so some T cells may come from the graft donor.

The V and J genes are TRBV2 and TRBJ1-1; D may be TRBD1 (5 bases). This CDR3 is built from 11 residues. Deletions cut 6 bases from V and 5 bases from J, with 7 bases between. The germline V gene encodes CDR1 SNHLY and CDR2 FYNNEI. DNA of the CDR3: TGTGCCAGCAGGGGGGGGACTGAAGCTTTCTTT. This codes for CASRGGTEAFF.

The CDR3 loop reads CATSPEAGLNEQFF. For the CDR3, the DNA is TGTGCCACCAGCCCCGAGGCGGGCCTTAATGAGCAGTTCTTC. This chain links TRBV15 with TRBJ2-1; D is possibly TRBD2 (5 bases). The CDR3 is 14 amino acids. The germline CDR1 and CDR2 sequences are LNHNV and YYDKDF (reference sequence). V was shortened by 5 bases and J by 7 bases, with 15 bases between the two germline ends. The variable domain in full, with the rest retrieved from reference TRBV15 and TRBJ2-1, is DAMVIQNPRYQVTQFGKPVTLSCSQTLNHNVMYWYQQKSSQAPKLLFHYYDKDFNNEADTPDNFQSRRPNTSFCFLDIRSPGLGDTAMYLCATSPEAGLNEQFFGPGTRLTVL.

In its sample, this clone was seen a few times. The same CDR3 also results from other DNA sequences found in this sample. This chain connects TRBV19 to TRBJ2-7, with 9 bases aligning to TRBD1. Germline loops: CDR1 LNHDA, CDR2 SQIVND (reference sequence). The junction had 8 bases not matched to a gene; V was cut back by 5 bases and J by 3 bases. CDR3 size: 15 residues. The CDR3 region is CASSRGQGPLYEQYF. The CDR3 DNA follows: TGTGCCAGTAGTCGCGGACAGGGGCCCCTCTACGAGCAGTACTTC.

The gene calls are TRBV6-1 and TRBJ2-5; D ambiguous. The germline CDR1 and CDR2 sequences are MNHNS and SASEGT. This CDR3 has 14 residues. V was pared by 3 bases and J by 5 bases, with 13 bases between. The CDR3 protein is CASSDSVPMETQYF. The CDR3, as DNA: TGTGCCAGCAGTGATTCGGTACCTATGGAGACCCAGTACTTC.

The chain joins TRBV29-1 to TRBJ1-1; D remains ambiguous. The CDR3 sequence is 12 residues long. CDR1 and CDR2 from the germline V gene are SQVTM and ANQGSEA. Trimming pared 3 bases from V and 6 bases from J, leaving 11 bases between. The CDR3 DNA reads as TGCAGCGTTGATCTTCGCACAGCTGAAGCTTTCTTT. It specifies CSVDLRTAEAFF. Based on the CDR3 plus reference TRBV29-1 and TRBJ1-1, the full variable domain is SAVISQKPSRDICQRGTSLTIQCQVDSQVTMMFWYRQQPGQSLTLIATANQGSEATYESGFVIDKFPISRPNLTFSTLTVSNMSPEDSSIYLCSVDLRTAEAFFGQGTRLTVV.

The chain recombines TRBV6-5 with TRBJ2-3, with 8 positions matching TRBD1. This CDR3 has 15 residues. Germline CDR1 and CDR2: MNHEY and SVGAGI. Trimming at V came to 5 bases and at J to 2 bases, leaving 6 bases not matched to a gene. The CDR3 region is CASSPAQGATDTQYF. CDR3 coding DNA: TGTGCCAGCAGTCCTGCTCAGGGGGCCACAGATACGCAGTATTTT.

The CDR3 sequence: CASSSQGTDYNEQFF. DNA of the CDR3: TGCGCCAGCAGCTCTCAAGGGACAGACTACAATGAGCAGTTCTTC. The chain couples TRBV5-1 to TRBJ2-1; 7 nucleotides match TRBD1. The V gene's germline CDR1 is SGHRS and CDR2 YFSETQ. J lost 3 bases, V lost 3 bases, and 6 bases had no gene match. CDR3 length equals 15 residues.

On this clone itself: Likely a read error: the CDR3 ends without its conserved phenylalanine or tryptophan. The chain couples TRBV7-3 to TRBJ1-2, with D uncertain. CDR1 and CDR2 from the germline V gene are SGHTA and FQGTGA. CDR3 length: 17 residues. V was cut by 0 bases and J by 1 base, with 15 bases left in between. The CDR3 is CASSLTRRSGVNYGYTL. The CDR3 DNA is TGTGCCAGCAGCTTAACGCGTAGGAGTGGAGTTAACTATGGCTACACCCTC.

There are a few counts of this clone. The CDR3 coding sequence is TGTGCCAGCAGCTTAGCGGAGATTAACTATGGCTACACCTTC. It codes for CASSLAEINYGYTF. The chain recombines TRBV7-9 with TRBJ1-2; D remains ambiguous. V dropped 0 bases and J dropped 1 base, with 6 bases sitting between them. This CDR3 has 14 residues. Germline V gene lookup returns CDR1 SEHNR and CDR2 FQNEAQ (reference sequence).

The CDR3 bases are TGTGCCAGCGGTAGCGGGAGTGGTGCAGATACGCAGTATTTT. It yields the protein CASGSGSGADTQYF. The chain recombines TRBV6-4 with TRBJ2-3; 9 bases match TRBD2. The CDR3 totals 14 residues. Germline CDR1 is MRHNA and CDR2 is SNTAGT. V gave up 8 bases and J gave up 4 bases; unmatched junction bases: 7.

This clone appeared a few times. V and J are TRBV13 and TRBJ2-5; TRBD2 matches at 10 bases. Germline V gives CDR1 PRHDT, CDR2 FYEKMQ (reference sequence). This CDR3 comprises 14 residues. Germline trimming cut 5 bases from V and 5 bases from J; bases unmatched to any gene: 5. The chain's CDR3 is CASSPSGSTETQYF. The CDR3 DNA reads TGTGCCAGCAGCCCTAGCGGGAGTACGGAGACCCAGTACTTC. The variable domain in full, completed from reference TRBV13 and TRBJ2-5, reads AAGVIQSPRHLIKEKRETATLKCYPIPRHDTVYWYQQGPGQDPQFLISFYEKMQSDKGSIPDRFSAQQFSDYHSELNMSSLELGDSALYFCASSPSGSTETQYFGPGTRLLVL.

The gene calls are TRBV6-5 and TRBJ2-3; tentatively, D is TRBD2 (5 bases). The CDR3 sequence is 14 residues long. V was shortened by 4 bases and J by 4 bases, with 12 bases between the two germline ends. The germline V gene encodes CDR1 MNHEY and CDR2 SVGAGI. The CDR3 loop is CASSWRWGADTQYF. In nucleotides, the CDR3 is TGTGCCAGCAGTTGGAGGTGGGGTGCAGATACGCAGTATTTT.

The genes are TRBV6-4 and TRBJ1-4, with 7 nucleotides matching TRBD1. V lost 6 bases to trimming and J lost 7 bases; unmatched junction nucleotides: 14. Germline CDR1 MRHNA, CDR2 SNTAGT. The length of the CDR3 is 16 residues. The CDR3 region has the DNA TGTGCCAGCAGACCCGGGGGGAGGGGGCGCATTGAAAAACTGTTTTTT. Translated: CASRPGGRGRIEKLFF.

V gene TRBV11-2 combines with J gene TRBJ2-7; D may be TRBD2 (5 bases). Trimming removed 1 base at V and 3 bases at J, with 10 bases between. There are 14 residues in the CDR3. CDR1 and CDR2 (germline): SGHAT, FQNNGV. CDR3 in amino acids: CASSLGGSHYEQYF. As DNA, the CDR3 is TGTGCCAGCAGCTTAGGAGGGAGCCACTACGAGCAGTACTTC. Supplemented by reference TRBV11-2 and TRBJ2-7, the full variable domain reads EAGVAQSPRYKIIEKRQSVAFWCNPISGHATLYWYQQILGQGPKLLIQFQNNGVVDDSQLPKDRFSAERLKGVDSTLKIQPAKLEDSAVYLCASSLGGSHYEQYFGPGTRLTVT.

The chain joins TRBV13 to TRBJ2-2, with 11 bases that match TRBD2. CDR3 size: 15 residues. Germline V gene lookup returns CDR1 PRHDT and CDR2 FYEKMQ (reference sequence). V gave up 9 bases and J gave up 5 bases; unmatched junction bases: 8. CDR3 in amino acids: CASSLAGGPTGELFF. Here the CDR3 DNA reads TGTGCCAGTTCCTTAGCGGGGGGGCCGACCGGGGAGCTGTTTTTT.

V and J are TRBV5-6 and TRBJ2-7, with D tentatively TRBD1 (5 bases). Deletions cut 0 bases from V and 3 bases from J, with 13 bases between. This CDR3 spans 15 amino acids. Germline V gene sequence: CDR1 SGHDT, CDR2 YYEEEE. The CDR3 coding sequence is TGTGCCAGCAGCTTGGACACAGGTGGCTTCTACGAGCAGTACTTC. It is translated as CASSLDTGGFYEQYF.

The V and J genes are TRBV2 and TRBJ2-2, with 10 bases lining up with TRBD2. The germline V gene has CDR1 SNHLY and CDR2 FYNNEI. The CDR3 extends over 15 amino acids. J gave up 7 bases and V 11 bases, and 13 bases lay outside the gene matches. The CDR3 nucleotides are TGTGCCTTCTTTCCCGGGACTAGCGTCGGCGGGGAGCTGTTTTTT. Its translation: CAFFPGTSVGGELFF.

This sequence joins TRBV6-4 and TRBJ2-2, with 8 bases identical to TRBD1. With V trimmed by 2 bases and J by 0 bases, 17 bases remained unmatched. The CDR3 loop spans 21 amino acids. Germline CDR1 is MRHNA and CDR2 is SNTAGT. CDR3 in DNA: TGTGCCAGCAGTGACATTATAGTCCTGGGGACAGGAGCCTCGAACACCGGGGAGCTGTTTTTT. Encoded protein: CASSDIIVLGTGASNTGELFF.